These 11 T cell receptor beta chains were sequenced from one sample in a study of T cell repertoires in cytomegalovirus infection (dated by TCRdb to between 2018 and 2021). These reads were obtained on an Illumina HiSeq 1500. The public reads were reanalyzed by TCRdb: fastp trimming at Q25, MiXCR alignment, in-frame beta chains only. Identical CDR3 proteins give one entry, which carries the most common genes and DNA. This sample is represented by about 740,000 distinct CDR3 sequences; 35% to 40% of them were singletons. Roughly 2.8% of the sample lies in the top ten. Source material: PBMCs. These receptors originate from a human donor in good health (CMV status not recorded). Some clones in this sample may be carry-over from other donors' samples.

As for this clonotype: One junction end disagrees with the germline gene, perhaps due to a read error. The J gene is TRBJ1-4, the V gene TRBV6-8, with a possible D match to TRBD1 (5 bases). CDR1 is MNHGY and CDR2 is SAAAGT in the germline V gene. The CDR3 has 14 residues. The CDR3 reads CVSSPGTRPEKLFF. CDR3 DNA sequence: TGTGTCAGCAGTCCCGGGACTAGGCCCGAAAAACTGTTTTTT.

This clonotype was observed many times. V usage is TRBV7-9 and J usage is TRBJ2-7; 7 bases fit TRBD1. The CDR3 is made up of 16 amino acids. The V segment lost 2 bases and the J segment 4 bases; nucleotides outside the gene matches: 11. Germline lookup yields CDR1 SEHNR and CDR2 FQNEAQ (reference sequence). For the CDR3, the DNA is TGTGCCAGCAGCTTAATGAGGGGGCTATTGTATTACGAGCAGTACTTC. It specifies CASSLMRGLLYYEQYF. Using reference TRBV7-9 and TRBJ2-7 for the parts outside the CDR3, the full variable domain is DTGVSQNPRHKITKRGQNVTFRCDPISEHNRLYWYRQTLGQGPEFLTYFQNEAQLEKSRLLSDRFSAERPKGSFSTLEIQRTEQGDSAMYLCASSLMRGLLYYEQYFGPGTRLTVT.

This clonotype appeared a few times. The chain couples TRBV12-3 or TRBV12-4 to TRBJ1-1, with D possibly being TRBD1 (6 bases). The CDR3 is made up of 18 amino acids. Trimming removed 0 bases from V and 0 bases from J, with 17 bases in between. The CDR3 sequence: CASSLAAVGQTMNTEAFF. The CDR3 DNA reads as TGTGCCAGCAGTTTAGCGGCCGTCGGACAGACGATGAACACTGAAGCTTTCTTT.

CDR3 amino acids: CASSLKGGGYEQYF. CDR3 in DNA: TGTGCCAGCAGTTTAAAAGGGGGCGGGTACGAGCAGTACTTC. The rearrangement joins TRBV28 to TRBJ2-7, with 7 bases fitting TRBD1. Unmatched junction bases numbered 5, after V lost 2 bases and J lost 4 bases. Germline CDR1 MDHEN, CDR2 SYDVKM. This CDR3 is built from 14 residues.

Note on this clonotype: An end of the junction differs from the germline gene, which may be a read error. The chain recombines TRBV28 with TRBJ2-3; TRBD2 aligns across 9 bases. The CDR3 totals 14 residues. The V gene's germline CDR1 is MDHEN and CDR2 SYDVKM. CDR3 DNA sequence: TGTGCCAGCAGTTTAGGGACTAGCATAGATACGCAGTATTTT. Protein: CASSLGTSIDTQYF. Using reference TRBV28 and TRBJ2-3 for the parts outside the CDR3, the full variable domain is DVKVTQSSRYLVKRTGEKVFLECVQDMDHENMFWYRQDPGLGLRLIYFSYDVKMKEKGDIPEGYSVSREKKERFSLILESASTNQTSMYLCASSLGTSIDTQYFGPGTRLTVL.

In this sample, this clonotype turned up a few times. The chain joins TRBV7-6 to TRBJ1-1; unclear D gene. V shed 7 bases and J shed 1 base, with 25 bases lying between them. CDR1 and CDR2 from the germline V gene are SGHVS and FNYEAQ. The CDR3 covers 18 residues. The CDR3 DNA is TGTGCCAGCATCACTCTCACCGCCGGTCGAGGGAGGAACACTGAAGCTTTCTTT. Residues: CASITLTAGRGRNTEAFF. Variable domain in full (rest from reference TRBV7-6 and TRBJ1-1): GAGVSQSPRYKVTKRGQDVALRCDPISGHVSLYWYRQALGQGPEFLTYFNYEAQQDKSGLPNDRFSAERPEGSISTLTIQRTEQRDSAMYRCASITLTAGRGRNTEAFFGQGTRLTVV.

Note on this clonotype: At one end the junction does not follow the germline gene, possibly because of a read error. The gene calls are TRBV28 and TRBJ2-5; the D is unclear. There are 14 residues in the CDR3. Germline CDR1 reads MDHEN; CDR2 reads SYDVKM. CDR3 protein: CASSLASSQETPYF. CDR3 in DNA: TGTGCCAGCAGTTTAGCCAGCTCCCAAGAGACCCCGTACTTC.

The V call is TRBV6-6, the J call TRBJ1-5; D not certain. CDR1 is MNHNY, CDR2 SVGAGI, per germline (reference sequence). The CDR3 extends over 17 amino acids. Deletions cut 7 bases from V and 3 bases from J, with 22 bases between. For the CDR3, the DNA is TGTGCCAGCAATGGAGAGGAAAGCCTGGAAGCCAATCAGCCCCAGCATTTT. Translated: CASNGEESLEANQPQHF.

The rearrangement joins TRBV7-8 to TRBJ1-4, with D possibly being TRBD1 (6 bases). The CDR3 consists of 16 residues. V gave up 2 bases and J gave up 8 bases, with 18 bases separating them. CDR1 and CDR2 from the germline V gene are SGHVS and FQNEAQ. This CDR3 reads CASSLFLSGGGEKLFF. The CDR3 DNA sequence: TGTGCCAGCAGCTTATTTCTATCCGGGGGCGGAGAAAAACTGTTTTTT.

This chain joins TRBV27 and TRBJ1-2, with TRBD1 identical over 8 bases. With 4 bases clipped from V and 4 bases from J, the junction kept 11 bases outside the gene matches. Per the germline V gene, CDR1 is MNHEY and CDR2 is SMNVEV (reference sequence). The CDR3 contains 16 residues. CDR3 amino acids: CASSSTPGQALYGYTF. DNA of the CDR3: TGTGCCAGCAGTTCAACCCCGGGACAGGCACTCTATGGCTACACCTTC.

This clonotype came up many times. This chain uses TRBV7-8 with TRBJ2-7; maybe TRBD2 (7 bases). Germline V gene lookup returns CDR1 SGHVS and CDR2 FQNEAQ. The CDR3 covers 15 residues. The germline V and J ends were trimmed by 3 bases and 5 bases, with 17 bases remaining between them. CDR3 sequence: CASSLRGGTHDEQYF. The CDR3 DNA sequence: TGTGCCAGCAGCTTGAGGGGGGGGACTCACGACGAGCAGTACTTC.